These T cell receptor beta chains were read from a single sample in a study of blood T cells in healthy people across ages. TCRdb re-derived calls from the 5' RACE reads in MiXCR, one entry per CDR3 protein. The sample lists under 2,000,000 distinct CDR3 sequences, around half occurring once. The sample was blood. All receptors derive from a woman between 40 and 55 years old in good health. Both conserved end residues are part of each CDR3. D genes are given only for firm matches. Size values are once, few and many counts, or a class for expanded clones, and some rows have none.

clone size	V gene	J gene	D gene	CDR3 protein	CDR3 DNA
few	TRBV7-2	TRBJ2-5	TRBD1	CASSFPTGGRETQYF	TGTGCCAGCAGCTTCCCGACAGGGGGGAGAGAGACCCAGTACTTC
NA	TRBV9	TRBJ2-7	NA	CASSAPGRLYEQYF	TGTGCCAGCAGCGCCCCGGGACGGCTATACGAGCAGTACTTC
NA	TRBV20-1	TRBJ2-1	TRBD1	CSAGPDRGFASGETQFF	TGCAGTGCAGGCCCCGACAGGGGATTTGCTAGTGGCGAGACCCAGTTCTTC
NA	TRBV10-3	TRBJ1-6	TRBD1	CAISGPEKTGSNSPLHF	TGTGCCATCAGTGGGCCCGAGAAGACAGGGAGTAATTCACCCCTCCACTTT
few	TRBV20-1	TRBJ2-3	TRBD2	CSAATKAGGTDTQYF	TGCAGTGCTGCAACTAAGGCGGGGGGGACAGATACGCAGTATTTT
few	TRBV12-3/TRBV12-4	TRBJ2-6	NA	CASRKRIPGPAGANVLTF	TGTGCCAGCAGAAAAAGGATCCCGGGCCCCGCTGGGGCCAACGTCCTGACTTTC
NA	TRBV6-4	TRBJ2-1	NA	CASSSEGSYNEQFF	TGTGCCAGCAGTAGCGAGGGCTCCTACAATGAGCAGTTCTTC
many	TRBV12-3/TRBV12-4	TRBJ1-1	NA	CASSLAGGTEAFF	TGTGCCAGCAGCTTAGCGGGGGGCACTGAAGCTTTCTTT
NA	TRBV6-6	TRBJ2-5	NA	CASSYSGRGEHQETQYF	TGTGCCAGCAGTTACTCTGGACGGGGAGAGCACCAAGAGACCCAGTACTTC
NA	TRBV12-3/TRBV12-4	TRBJ1-2	NA	CASSLAGHGRGYTF	TGTGCCAGCAGTTTAGCGGGACACGGCCGCGGCTACACCTTC
NA	TRBV20-1	TRBJ2-3	NA	CSARDLLRGSTDTQYF	TGCAGTGCTAGAGATCTCTTGCGGGGTAGCACAGATACGCAGTATTTT
few	TRBV4-2	TRBJ1-2	NA	CASSQDASSLYGYTF	TGTGCCAGCAGCCAAGATGCTAGTTCACTCTATGGCTACACCTTC
NA	TRBV20-1	TRBJ1-4	TRBD1	CSARPATGEVEKLFF	TGCAGTGCTAGACCTGCTACAGGGGAGGTAGAAAAACTGTTTTTT
NA	TRBV7-9	TRBJ2-7	NA	CASSLASGQGDIQYF	TGTGCCAGCAGCTTAGCGAGTGGTCAAGGGGACATTCAGTATTTC
NA	TRBV7-9	TRBJ1-4	TRBD1	CASSSTGVSEKLFF	TGTGCCAGCAGCTCGACAGGGGTTAGTGAAAAACTGTTTTTT
NA	TRBV24-1	TRBJ2-5	NA	CATSDPSRTRGTQYF	TGTGCCACCAGTGATCCCTCCCGGACGAGGGGGACCCAGTACTTC
few	TRBV9	TRBJ2-3	NA	CASSVSGTVSTDTQYF	TGTGCCAGCAGCGTGAGCGGGACAGTGAGCACAGATACGCAGTATTTT
few	TRBV7-2	TRBJ2-1	TRBD1	CASSLGQQETQFF	TGTGCCAGCAGCTTGGGACAGCAAGAGACCCAGTTCTTC
NA	TRBV5-5	TRBJ2-6	TRBD1	CASSFYSQGASGANVLPF	TGTGCCAGCAGCTTTTACTCCCAGGGGGCTTCTGGGGCCAACGTCCTGCCTTTC
NA	TRBV3-1	TRBJ2-4	TRBD2	CASSGREGGEKNIQYF	TGTGCCAGCAGCGGCCGGGAGGGGGGGGAAAAAAACATTCAGTACTTC
NA	TRBV27	TRBJ2-7	NA	CASSLGHSQTHYEQYF	TGTGCCAGCAGCCTCGGACATTCCCAAACCCACTACGAGCAGTACTTC
NA	TRBV4-3	TRBJ1-6	NA	CASSPRAGNNSPLHF	TGCGCCAGCAGCCCCCGGGCCGGGAATAATTCACCCCTCCACTTT
few	TRBV7-6	TRBJ1-4	TRBD1	CASSLARGRYEKLFF	TGTGCCAGCAGCTTAGCCAGGGGGCGCTACGAAAAACTGTTTTTT